The source of this T cell receptor beta chain is a study of cytomegalovirus exposure and HLA in healthy donors. Trimming shortened V by 5 bases and J by 11 bases, and 12 bases separated the two germline ends. The length of the CDR3 is 12 residues. Germline V gene data show CDR1 as SEHNR and CDR2 as FQNEAQ (reference sequence). Primers included in the PCR were 60 Vbeta and 13 Jbeta primers. Assay used: immunoSEQ multiplex PCR; TCRdb lists only in-frame clones, some missing. The sample gives some 98,000 clones, under 70% of which show up once; roughly 2.5% is in the top ten. The chain links TRBV7-9 to TRBJ2-2; D is perhaps TRBD2 (5 bases). Sequenced material: PBMCs. The receptor was isolated from a man aged 50-60 years in good health and CMV-seronegative. The CDR3 is CASSPTPGELFF. The DNA of the CDR3 is TGTGCCAGCAGCCCGACCCCGGGAGAGCTGTTTTTT. Looking up the rest from reference TRBV7-9 and TRBJ2-2 gives the full variable domain: DTGVSQNPRHKITKRGQNVTFRCDPISEHNRLYWYRQTLGQGPEFLTYFQNEAQLEKSRLLSDRFSAERPKGSFSTLEIQRTEQGDSAMYLCASSPTPGELFFGEGSRLTVL.